Below are 23 T cell receptor beta chains sequenced from a single sample in a study of response to subunit inactivated influenza vaccine. Using its own MiXCR run on the RT-PCR reads, TCRdb lists one record per CDR3 protein. The table includes around 470,000 distinct CDR3 sequences, 7.2% detected once. The sample in question was PBMCs from blood, obtained 23 to 25 months after vaccination. The receptors were sampled from a man between 50 and 75 years old who received an inactivated influenza vaccine.

The chain joins TRBV6-2 or TRBV6-3 to TRBJ2-1; TRBD1 matches 8 bases. V trimming: 5 bases; J trimming: 7 bases; junction bases outside the gene matches: 10. The CDR3 covers 15 residues. The V gene's germline CDR1 is MNHEY and CDR2 SVGEGT. The CDR3 DNA reads as TGTGCCAGCAGTCCATACAGGGGGGATTTTAATGAGCAGTTCTTC. Residues: CASSPYRGDFNEQFF.

This clonotype appeared many times. The chain employs TRBV3-1 and TRBJ2-1; 12 bases match TRBD2. The CDR3 consists of 14 residues. Trimming cost V 4 bases and J 8 bases; bases outside gene matches: 3. Germline CDR1 reads LGHDT; CDR2 reads YNNKEL (reference sequence). The CDR3 nucleotides are TGTGCCAGCAGCCCTAGCGGGGGGGCTTATGAGCAGTTCTTC. Its translation is CASSPSGGAYEQFF.

This clonotype has a count of ten or more. The CDR3 reads CASSSGQPGPSSYEQYF. CDR3 in DNA: TGCGCCAGCAGCTCCGGACAACCGGGACCGTCTTCCTACGAGCAGTACTTC. The rearrangement links TRBV5-1 to TRBJ2-7; D possibly matches TRBD1 or TRBD2 (5 bases each). With 3 bases removed from V and 1 base from J, the gap between germline ends came to 20 bases. Germline-derived CDR1 and CDR2 are SGHRS and YFSETQ. The CDR3 sequence is 17 residues long.

The chain combines TRBV12-3 or TRBV12-4 with TRBJ1-5; TRBD1 is a possible D gene (5 bases). The CDR3 runs 14 residues. The V and J ends lost 5 bases and 6 bases respectively, with 14 bases between them. The CDR3 DNA is TGTGCCAGCAGTCGTGGGGCAGGGAGTCAGCCCCAGCATTTT. This gives the protein CASSRGAGSQPQHF.

The chain combines TRBV20-1 with TRBJ1-4; D might be TRBD1 (5 bases). The V end lost 6 bases, the J end lost 8 bases, and 22 bases lay between the germline ends. Germline loops: CDR1 DFQATT, CDR2 SNEGSKA (reference sequence). This CDR3 comprises 15 residues. In nucleotides, the CDR3 is TGCAGTGCCCCGGGGGGGAGCGGGGCCCAGGAAAAACTGTTTTTT. Amino acid sequence: CSAPGGSGAQEKLFF.

This clonotype was seen more than once but under ten times. The chain links TRBV9 to TRBJ2-7, with 13 bases identical to TRBD2. CDR3 length: 17 amino acids. V shed 4 bases and J 4 bases; nucleotides not matched to a gene: 11. CDR1 is SGDLS and CDR2 is YYNGEE in the germline V gene. As DNA, the CDR3 is TGTGCCAGCAGCCCTAGAGGACTAGCGGGAGTGGGTTACGAGCAGTACTTC. This translates into CASSPRGLAGVGYEQYF.

This clonotype turned up a few times. This sequence joins TRBV29-1 and TRBJ2-7; D is unresolved. Deletions cut 7 bases from V and 5 bases from J, with 15 bases between. The CDR3 has 12 residues. CDR1 and CDR2 (germline): SQVTM, ANQGSEA. The CDR3 DNA reads as TGCAGCGCCCGGGTTACACGCCACGAGCAGTACTTC. Translation gives CSARVTRHEQYF.

The gene calls are TRBV2 and TRBJ1-2; 8 nucleotides match TRBD1. Losses at the gene ends were 7 bases for V and 7 bases for J; bases not matched to a gene: 8. Germline V gene sequence: CDR1 SNHLY, CDR2 FYNNEI. This CDR3 has 13 residues. This CDR3 is CASTGQGIGGYTF. The DNA for the CDR3 is TGTGCCAGCACCGGACAGGGTATCGGTGGCTACACCTTC.

A few counts support this clonotype. The chain links TRBV30 to TRBJ2-3, with 7 positions matching TRBD2. The CDR3 extends over 13 amino acids. The V segment lost 2 bases and the J segment 4 bases; nucleotides outside the gene matches: 3. Germline loops: CDR1 GTSNPN, CDR2 SVGIG (reference sequence). The CDR3 sequence: CAWSRGGSDTQYF. The CDR3 DNA reads as TGTGCCTGGAGTCGGGGAGGGTCAGATACGCAGTATTTT.

This chain connects TRBV7-2 to TRBJ2-7; D perhaps matches TRBD1 (6 bases). The CDR3 covers 15 residues. From germline, CDR1 is SGHTA and CDR2 FQGNSA. With 1 base removed from V and 3 bases from J, the gap between germline ends came to 13 bases. This chain's CDR3 is CASSLEAGEHYEQYF. The DNA for the CDR3 is TGTGCCAGCAGCTTAGAGGCAGGGGAACACTACGAGCAGTACTTC.

Many counts were recorded for this clonotype. V gene TRBV7-2 combines with J gene TRBJ1-6, with 7 bases matching TRBD1. In germline, CDR1 is SGHTA, CDR2 FQGNSA. The CDR3 loop spans 14 amino acids. V was pared by 3 bases and J by 9 bases, with 5 bases of the junction left unmatched. The CDR3 DNA reads TGTGCCAGCAGCTTGGGGGACAGTGCTTCACCCCTCCACTTT. Translating gives CASSLGDSASPLHF.

This chain uses TRBV10-2 with TRBJ2-3; maybe TRBD2 (6 bases). Germline V CDR1 and CDR2: WSHSY, SAAADI. This CDR3 contains 15 residues. The ends were cut back, 6 bases at V and 2 bases at J, with 15 bases in the middle. The CDR3 protein is CASRGWRGNTDTQYF. Here the CDR3 DNA reads TGCGCCAGCAGGGGCTGGCGGGGAAACACAGATACGCAGTATTTT.

This chain uses TRBV20-1 with TRBJ2-7; unclear D gene. CDR3 length: 11 residues. Trimming stripped 4 bases from V and 4 bases from J, with 8 bases between. Germline CDR1 is DFQATT and CDR2 is SNEGSKA (reference sequence). The CDR3 protein is CSATSLYEQYF. CDR3 DNA: TGCAGTGCTACCAGTCTTTACGAGCAGTACTTC.

This clonotype has only a few counts. This rearrangement joins TRBV7-8 to TRBJ1-3, with 11 bases identical to TRBD1. This CDR3 comprises 18 residues. Germline loops: CDR1 SGHVS, CDR2 FQNEAQ. Trimming took 5 bases from V and 2 from J; bases not matched to a gene: 11. CDR3 region: CASSKRPTGQGAGNTIYF. DNA of the CDR3: TGTGCCAGCAGCAAAAGGCCGACGGGACAGGGGGCTGGAAACACCATATATTTT.

Of note for this clonotype: A much larger clone is a single base away; this may be a read error. The rearrangement links TRBV19 to TRBJ1-2; D is ambiguous. Germline V CDR1 and CDR2: LNHDA, SQIVND (reference sequence). This CDR3 is built from 15 residues. Trimming shortened V by 5 bases and J by 5 bases, and 18 bases separated the two germline ends. The CDR3 is CASSGGDRWRYGYTF. In DNA form, the CDR3 reads TGTGCCAGTAGTGGCGGGGATCGATGGAGGTATGGCTACACCTTC.

This clonotype was observed at least ten times. V gene TRBV11-2 combines with J gene TRBJ2-1, with D perhaps matching TRBD1 or TRBD2 (6 bases each). CDR3 length: 16 residues. V was cut by 5 bases and J by 3 bases, with 17 bases left in between. Germline CDR1 is SGHAT and CDR2 is FQNNGV. CDR3 sequence reads: CASSPMRGANYNEQFF. In nucleotides, the CDR3 is TGTGCCAGCAGCCCCATGAGGGGGGCTAACTACAATGAGCAGTTCTTC.

This clonotype was seen many times. CDR3 protein: CASSTPRGWAKNIQYF. The CDR3 DNA reads as TGTGCCAGCAGCACCCCCCGAGGGTGGGCCAAAAACATTCAGTACTTC. The chain couples TRBV7-2 to TRBJ2-4; D perhaps matches TRBD2 (5 bases). The germline V gene has CDR1 SGHTA and CDR2 FQGNSA. This CDR3 comprises 16 residues. Trimming stripped 5 bases from V and 1 base from J, with 15 bases between.

This clonotype came up many times. The rearrangement joins TRBV6-2 or TRBV6-3 to TRBJ1-1; no firm D call. With 7 bases removed from V and 5 bases from J, the gap between germline ends came to 14 bases. This CDR3 has 13 residues. CDR1 is MNHEY, CDR2 SVGEGT, per germline. CDR3 DNA sequence: TGTGCCAGCACCCCATGGAGTTGGACTGAAGCTTTCTTT. It encodes CASTPWSWTEAFF.

The V and J genes are TRBV28 and TRBJ1-1; 7 nucleotides line up with TRBD1. Germline V gives CDR1 MDHEN, CDR2 SYDVKM. Losses at the gene ends were 5 bases for V and 1 base for J; bases not matched to a gene: 10. CDR3 length equals 16 residues. The CDR3 loop reads CASSPPPGQKNTEAFF. CDR3 DNA sequence: TGTGCCAGCAGTCCGCCCCCGGGACAGAAGAACACTGAAGCTTTCTTT.

The chain is built from TRBV20-1 and TRBJ2-3; D uncertain. The CDR3 has 15 amino acids. The V end was cut by 6 bases, the J end by 3 bases, with 19 bases between. Looked up from germline, CDR1 is DFQATT and CDR2 is SNEGSKA (reference sequence). The CDR3 DNA reads as TGCAGTGCCCTCCCGCTCCCCACGGAGACAGATACGCAGTATTTT. It is translated as CSALPLPTETDTQYF.

The table lists this clonotype with many counts. V usage is TRBV20-1 and J usage is TRBJ2-1; D unresolved. The V end lost 0 bases, the J end lost 4 bases, and 10 bases lay between the germline ends. CDR1 and CDR2 (germline): DFQATT, SNEGSKA (reference sequence). The CDR3 extends over 14 amino acids. This CDR3 is CSARDPFGYNEQFF. The CDR3 DNA sequence: TGCAGTGCTAGAGATCCGTTCGGATACAATGAGCAGTTCTTC.

This clonotype was observed a few times. The chain is built from TRBV9 and TRBJ1-1, with TRBD1 as a possible D gene (5 bases). Germline V gene data show CDR1 as SGDLS and CDR2 as YYNGEE. Trimming cost V 3 bases and J 0 bases, with 9 bases left between them. This CDR3 contains 14 residues. For the CDR3, the DNA is TGTGCCAGCAGCGGAGGGACGTTGAACACTGAAGCTTTCTTT. Translating gives CASSGGTLNTEAFF.

This clonotype was counted only a few times. The chain uses TRBV5-1 and TRBJ2-1, with 14 bases matching TRBD2. This CDR3 contains 18 residues. Germline loops: CDR1 SGHRS, CDR2 YFSETQ. J gave up 1 base and V 0 bases, and 3 bases lay outside the gene matches. The CDR3 coding sequence is TGCGCCAGCAGCTTGGGACTAGCGGGGGGGTTATCCTACAATGAGCAGTTCTTC. Its protein product is CASSLGLAGGLSYNEQFF.